Listed here are 6 T cell receptor beta chains from one sample, sequenced in a study of cytomegalovirus exposure and HLA in healthy donors. The PCR made use of 60 Vbeta and 13 Jbeta primers. TCRdb's copy holds only in-frame clones and misses some; the assay was immunoSEQ multiplex PCR. The sample lists some 140,000 clones, 80% occurring once. The sequenced sample consisted of PBMCs. The receptor set was obtained from a man aged 30 to 39 in good health and CMV-seronegative.

DNA of the CDR3: TGTGCCAGCAGTTACTCGCAGGGGGCCTCCTACGAGCAGTACTTC. Translating gives CASSYSQGASYEQYF. The V gene is TRBV6-5, the J gene TRBJ2-7; 8 nucleotides align to TRBD1. Germline assignment: CDR1 MNHEY and CDR2 SVGAGI. V was pared by 0 bases and J by 0 bases, with 1 base of the junction left unmatched. This CDR3 contains 15 residues.

This chain joins TRBV6-5 and TRBJ2-1, with 7 bases identical to TRBD1. The CDR3 sequence is 14 residues long. V trimming: 7 bases; J trimming: 8 bases; junction bases outside the gene matches: 11. Looked up from germline, CDR1 is MNHEY and CDR2 is SVGAGI. As DNA, the CDR3 is TGTGCCAGCAACAGACAGGGTGGAGCGGATGAGCAGTTCTTC. This gives the protein CASNRQGGADEQFF.

Only one count was recorded for this clone. Relative to the germline gene, one junction end is altered; a read error may explain this. This chain connects TRBV7-9 to TRBJ2-3; 8 nucleotides match TRBD1. CDR3 length: 14 amino acids. CDR1 is SEHNR and CDR2 is FQNEAQ in the germline V gene (reference sequence). This chain's CDR3 is CSSSSDRGTDTQYF. For the CDR3, the DNA is TGTTCCAGCAGCTCGGACAGGGGCACAGATACGCAGTATTTT.

This clone was picked up a small number of times. The gene calls are TRBV6-1 and TRBJ1-1; 8 nucleotides align to TRBD1. CDR1 and CDR2 (germline): MNHNS, SASEGT. The ends lost 6 bases at V and 1 base at J; junction bases unmatched: 4. This CDR3 is 14 amino acids long. This chain's CDR3 is CASRTDRGNTEAFF. The CDR3 bases are TGTGCCAGCAGGACAGACAGGGGGAACACTGAAGCTTTCTTT.

The chain employs TRBV5-4 and TRBJ2-3; D is unclear. Germline values: CDR1 SGHNT, CDR2 YYREEE (reference sequence). The CDR3 covers 16 residues. V lost 2 bases to trimming and J lost 0 bases, with 13 bases between them. The CDR3: CASSLSGRLSTDTQYF. DNA of the CDR3: TGTGCCAGCAGCTTAAGTGGCAGACTCAGCACAGATACGCAGTATTTT.

The DNA of the CDR3 is TGTGCCAGCAGCGTAGCGGGTAGCGGGAACAATGAGCAGTTCTTC. Its protein product is CASSVAGSGNNEQFF. J is TRBJ2-1 and V is TRBV9; the match to TRBD2 covers 8 bases. J lost 5 bases, V lost 0 bases, and 4 bases had no gene match. The CDR3 is 15 amino acids. In germline, CDR1 is SGDLS, CDR2 YYNGEE. Combining the CDR3 with reference TRBV9 and TRBJ2-1 gives the whole variable domain DSGVTQTPKHLITATGQRVTLRCSPRSGDLSVYWYQQSLDQGLQFLIQYYNGEERAKGNILERFSAQQFPDLHSELNLSSLELGDSALYFCASSVAGSGNNEQFFGPGTRLTVL.